The next 8 T cell receptor beta chains were all read from a single sample in a study of T cells after yellow fever vaccination. One entry per CDR3 protein results from TCRdb running MiXCR on the 5' RACE reads. The sample consists of some 300,000 distinct CDR3 sequences, approximately 8% of them appearing once. The material sequenced was CD4+ T cells sorted from PBMCs, taken 5 days after the yellow fever booster vaccination. The receptors originated from a man aged 18-30 years who received the YFV17D yellow fever vaccine.

This clonotype appeared many times. This chain connects TRBV4-3 to TRBJ2-5, with D perhaps TRBD2 (6 bases). V gave up 0 bases and J gave up 5 bases, with 13 bases separating them. Germline lookup yields CDR1 LGHNA and CDR2 YSLEER. The CDR3 contains 15 residues. The CDR3 bases are TGCGCCAGCAGCCAAGATCGGTGGGGGGATGAGACCCAGTACTTC. Translated, it gives CASSQDRWGDETQYF.

This clonotype was observed a handful of times. The rearrangement joins TRBV24-1 to TRBJ2-2; D remains ambiguous. Germline V gene sequence: CDR1 KGHDR, CDR2 SFDVKD. CDR3 length equals 13 residues. V lost 4 bases and J 8 bases, leaving 10 bases between the germline ends. The CDR3 loop is CATSDPSKGELFF. The CDR3 nucleotides are TGTGCCACCAGTGACCCATCCAAGGGGGAGCTGTTTTTT.

This clonotype was recorded a few times. This sequence joins TRBV6-5 and TRBJ1-3, with a tentative D call TRBD1 (6 bases). Trimming shortened V by 0 bases and J by 4 bases, and 16 bases separated the two germline ends. Germline loops: CDR1 MNHEY, CDR2 SVGAGI. The CDR3 totals 17 residues. CDR3 coding DNA: TGTGCCAGCAGTTACTCGAGAACAGGGATCGGAGGAAACACCATATATTTT. This encodes CASSYSRTGIGGNTIYF.

This clonotype was found many times. The chain recombines TRBV5-1 with TRBJ2-3, with D possibly TRBD2 on 5 matching bases. The CDR3 extends over 15 amino acids. Germline V gene data show CDR1 as SGHRS and CDR2 as YFSETQ. V was cut by 0 bases and J by 1 base, with 9 bases left in between. CDR3 in DNA: TGCGCCAGCAGCTTGGGCGGGTCTGGCACAGATACGCAGTATTTT. Amino acid sequence: CASSLGGSGTDTQYF.

J is TRBJ2-3 and V is TRBV20-1; 9 nucleotides agree with TRBD2. The length of the CDR3 is 18 residues. The junction had 12 bases not matched to a gene; V was cut back by 1 base and J by 1 base. Germline V gene data show CDR1 as DFQATT and CDR2 as SNEGSKA (reference sequence). DNA for the CDR3: TGCAGTGCTAGAGTGCGAGCGGGGGGCCCTCCTCGCACAGATACGCAGTATTTT. This gives the protein CSARVRAGGPPRTDTQYF.

The chain carries TRBV19 and TRBJ2-3; TRBD2 is a possible D gene (7 bases). The CDR3 has 14 amino acids. The V gene's germline CDR1 is LNHDA and CDR2 SQIVND (reference sequence). The V end lost 10 bases, the J end lost 6 bases, and 20 bases lay between the germline ends. Here the CDR3 DNA reads TGTGCCACCCCCATCTCGGGGGGCCATGATACGCAGTATTTT. Its protein is CATPISGGHDTQYF.

The rearrangement uses TRBV7-2 and TRBJ2-5; no reliable D call. From germline, CDR1 is SGHTA and CDR2 FQGNSA. This CDR3 has 12 residues. V lost 2 bases and J lost 5, with 6 bases in between. The CDR3 DNA sequence: TGTGCCAGCAGCTTACCCTGGGAGACCCAGTACTTC. Translated, it gives CASSLPWETQYF.

The J gene is TRBJ2-2, the V gene TRBV18, with a tentative D call TRBD1 (5 bases). The V and J ends lost 2 bases and 0 bases respectively, with 10 bases between them. Germline CDR1 reads KGHSH; CDR2 reads LQKENI. The CDR3 consists of 16 residues. The CDR3 region is CASSPIDSANTGELFF. The DNA of the CDR3 is TGTGCCAGCTCACCAATTGACAGCGCGAACACCGGGGAGCTGTTTTTT.